This paragraph covers one T cell receptor beta chain sequence. Its antigen is not known. The authors ran a second PCR of roughly 6 to 11 cycles using a sample-barcoded 5' primer and a J-beta primer mix. Every cDNA was tagged by a template-switch adaptor with 12 random nucleotides. TCRdb recomputed calls from the 5' RACE reads with MiXCR, one row per CDR3 protein. In the table there are approximately 1.5 million distinct CDR3 sequences, approximately 43% of which are singletons. This sample is part of a study of blood T cells in healthy people across ages. Every donor gave approximately 10 milliliters of peripheral blood. Germline V lookup: CDR1 MGHRA, CDR2 YSYEKL. There are 16 residues in the CDR3. The V segment lost 4 bases and the J segment 5 bases; nucleotides outside the gene matches: 5. Study-wide findings and caveats: In older individuals, TCR beta diversity per million T cells was lower, falling roughly linearly with age.

The TCR sequence derives from a woman under 30 in good health. The rearrangement uses TRBV4-1 and TRBJ1-6, with 10 bases that match TRBD1. Input material: blood. The CDR3 region is CASSRRQGADNSPLHF. The DNA for the CDR3 is TGCGCCAGCAGCCGACGACAGGGGGCAGATAATTCACCCCTCCACTTT.